These T cell receptor beta chains were read from a single sample in a study of control samples from healthy donors and cancer patients. TCRdb keeps only in-frame clones here, not all; method: immunoSEQ multiplex PCR. The table includes 100,000 to 150,000 clones, around 93% detected once. Sequencing input: blood. These receptors came from a woman in her forties or fifties in good health. Each CDR3 is given with its conserved first and last residue. Each record gives: clone size, J gene, D gene, V gene, CDR3 protein, CDR3 DNA. A D gene is named only where the DNA matches it firmly. Expanded clones get a size class; other rows say once, few or many, or leave the size out.

>-|TRBJ1-5|-|TRBV29-1
CSVEGERNQPQHF
TGCAGCGTTGAGGGGGAGAGGAATCAGCCCCAGCATTTT
>-|TRBJ1-4|-|TRBV15
CATSRSREAGKLFF
TGTGCCACCAGCAGAAGCAGGGAGGCTGGAAAACTGTTTTTT
>-|TRBJ2-3|-|TRBV14
CASSPWEGGSTDTQYF
TGTGCCAGCAGCCCTTGGGAAGGAGGAAGCACAGATACGCAGTATTTT
>-|TRBJ1-4|TRBD1|TRBV5-1
CASSPGQGSRSNEKLFF
TGCGCCAGCAGCCCAGGACAGGGGTCTCGGTCTAATGAAAAACTGTTTTTT
>-|TRBJ1-1|-|TRBV28
CASSSGREDEAFF
TGTGCCAGCAGTTCGGGACGGGAAGATGAAGCTTTCTTT
>-|TRBJ1-2|TRBD1|TRBV11-2
CASSFGDSRYSTF
TGTGCCAGCAGCTTCGGGGACAGCCGATATAGTACCTTC
>once|TRBJ1-6|TRBD1|TRBV6-2/TRBV6-3
CASSWRRTGLNNSPLHF
TGTGCCAGCAGTTGGAGAAGGACAGGGTTGAATAATTCACCCCTCCACTTT
>-|TRBJ1-1|TRBD1|TRBV15
CATSRDGSQGANTEAFF
TGTGCCACCAGCAGAGATGGGTCACAGGGGGCAAACACTGAAGCTTTCTTT
>-|TRBJ2-2|-|TRBV4-2
CASSQGTPNKAGELFF
TGTGCCAGCAGCCAAGGGACTCCTAATAAAGCCGGGGAGCTGTTTTTT
>-|TRBJ2-7|-|TRBV6-5
CASSQPPVPNEQYF
TGTGCCAGCAGTCAACCACCCGTACCTAACGAGCAGTACTTC
>-|TRBJ1-2|TRBD1|TRBV29-1
CSVEDWPGGGYGYTF
TGCAGCGTTGAAGATTGGCCAGGGGGCGGCTATGGCTACACCTTC
>-|TRBJ1-2|-|TRBV28
CASSSRIGYTF
TGTGCCAGCAGTTCCAGAATCGGCTACACCTTC